This passage covers 32 T cell receptor beta chains from one sample sequenced in a study of shared clonotypes between healthy human individuals. The protocol was immunoSEQ multiplex PCR, while the TCRdb copy is restricted to in-frame clones and leaves out a portion. The sample includes about 1.1 million clones, about four fifths of them seen just once. Specimen: memory CD4+ T cells from PBMCs. As for subset: CD45RA-negative fraction. All receptors come from a man aged 18-30 years in good health. Some clones in this sample may be carry-over from other donors' samples.

Written as DNA, the CDR3 is TGTGCCAGCAGTTTAAGACAGGGGGATCGCACTGAAGCTTTCTTT. Translation gives CASSLRQGDRTEAFF. V gene TRBV28 combines with J gene TRBJ1-1; 9 nucleotides align to TRBD1. J was trimmed by 4 bases and V by 2 bases; bases with no gene match: 5. The CDR3 runs 15 residues. The V gene's germline CDR1 is MDHEN and CDR2 SYDVKM.

This chain connects TRBV5-6 to TRBJ2-4; D may be TRBD1 (5 bases). This CDR3 is built from 15 residues. Trimming shortened V by 7 bases and J by 9 bases, and 23 bases separated the two germline ends. Germline-derived CDR1 and CDR2 are SGHDT and YYEEEE. CDR3 in amino acids: CASFSTGGPESIQYF. The CDR3 DNA sequence: TGTGCCAGCTTCAGCACAGGCGGCCCAGAGAGCATTCAGTACTTC.

The rearrangement links TRBV7-9 to TRBJ2-2; weak D call: TRBD1 (5 bases). Germline V lookup: CDR1 SEHNR, CDR2 FQNEAQ (reference sequence). This CDR3 region has 18 residues. Trimming pared 1 base from V and 5 bases from J, leaving 20 bases between. For the CDR3, the DNA is TGTGCCAGCAGCTTAGTTCTTTTAGGCAGGGTGAAGACCGGGGAGCTGTTTTTT. It codes for CASSLVLLGRVKTGELFF.

The chain links TRBV28 to TRBJ2-3, with D tentatively TRBD1 or TRBD2 (5 bases each). Germline V gene sequence: CDR1 MDHEN, CDR2 SYDVKM. CDR3 length equals 15 residues. Trimming left V 8 bases short and J 4 bases short, with 19 bases between. As DNA, the CDR3 is TGTGCCAGCGGAGCCCCTGGCCCGGGACCAGATACGCAGTATTTT. Residues: CASGAPGPGPDTQYF.

The gene calls are TRBV4-1 and TRBJ2-1, with 7 nucleotides matching TRBD1. This CDR3 has 14 residues. The junction had 6 bases not matched to a gene; V was cut back by 2 bases and J by 8 bases. Germline CDR1 MGHRA, CDR2 YSYEKL. DNA of the CDR3: TGCGCCAGCAGCCAACCTAGACAGGGTTATGAGCAGTTCTTC. The encoded protein is CASSQPRQGYEQFF.

The rearrangement uses TRBV28 and TRBJ2-7; D unresolved. The germline gives CDR1 MDHEN, CDR2 SYDVKM. CDR3 length: 15 residues. V was shortened by 5 bases and J by 4 bases, with 18 bases between the two germline ends. DNA of the CDR3: TGTGCCAGCAGTCGTATCGGTTTTGACCCATACGAGCAGTACTTC. This encodes CASSRIGFDPYEQYF.

The chain has TRBV30 and TRBJ2-7; 7 nucleotides agree with TRBD1. CDR1 GTSNPN and CDR2 SVGIG come from the germline V gene (reference sequence). This CDR3 has 14 amino acids. Germline trimming cut 4 bases from V and 0 bases from J; bases unmatched to any gene: 6. CDR3 residues: CAWKRQGSSYEQYF. The CDR3 DNA sequence: TGTGCCTGGAAAAGACAGGGAAGCTCCTACGAGCAGTACTTC.

The chain employs TRBV6-5 and TRBJ2-2, with D perhaps TRBD1 (6 bases). The CDR3 covers 14 residues. Trimming removed 4 bases from V and 3 bases from J, with 9 bases in between. Per the germline V gene, CDR1 is MNHEY and CDR2 is SVGAGI. In DNA, the CDR3 is TGTGCCAGCAGTTTCAACAGGGACACCGGGGAGCTGTTTTTT. Its protein is CASSFNRDTGELFF.

The chain links TRBV30 to TRBJ2-1; the D call may be TRBD1 or TRBD2 (5 bases each). CDR1 and CDR2 from the germline V gene are GTSNPN and SVGIG (reference sequence). V was pared by 4 bases and J by 1 base, with 14 bases between. The CDR3 is made up of 15 amino acids. DNA of the CDR3: TGTGCCTGGACTCGAGGGGCGGTTTCCTACAATGAGCAGTTCTTC. Its protein product is CAWTRGAVSYNEQFF. The full variable domain, rest sourced from reference TRBV30 and TRBJ2-1, is SQTIHQWPATLVQPVGSPLSLECTVEGTSNPNLYWYRQAAGRGLQLLFYSVGIGQISSEVPQNLSASRPQDRQFILSSKKLLLSDSGFYLCAWTRGAVSYNEQFFGPGTRLTVL.

The chain uses TRBV4-2 and TRBJ2-5, with 8 bases lining up with TRBD2. CDR3 size: 16 residues. J lost 4 bases, V lost 3 bases, and 10 bases had no gene match. Germline V gives CDR1 LGHNA, CDR2 YNFKEQ. For the CDR3, the DNA is TGTGCCAGCAGCCAGGACCAAGGGGCGGGAGGAGAGACCCAGTACTTC. Amino acids: CASSQDQGAGGETQYF.

Ten or more counts support this clone. The chain joins TRBV25-1 to TRBJ2-5; the D is unclear. Trimming took 4 bases from V and 3 from J, leaving 9 bases between them. The CDR3 is 13 residues long. Germline values: CDR1 MGHDK, CDR2 SYGVNS. Written as DNA, the CDR3 is TGTGCCAGCAGTGTGCAGTGGAAAGAGACCCAGTACTTC. As protein: CASSVQWKETQYF.

The genes are TRBV7-3 and TRBJ2-3, with D perhaps matching TRBD2 (6 bases). V dropped 4 bases and J dropped 5 bases, with 16 bases sitting between them. The germline V gene encodes CDR1 SGHTA and CDR2 FQGTGA. The CDR3 is 15 amino acids. CDR3 region: CASSSLGGEGDTQYF. The DNA of the CDR3 is TGTGCCAGCAGCTCCTTGGGGGGAGAGGGAGATACGCAGTATTTT.

With respect to this clone: A read error is likely here: a far larger clone is one base away. This sequence joins TRBV30 and TRBJ1-4, with D possibly being TRBD1 (6 bases). Germline CDR1 GTSNPN, CDR2 SVGIG (reference sequence). The CDR3 length is 15 residues. The DNA for the CDR3 is TGTGCCTGGAGTTTCTCAGGGGCAACTAATGAAGAACTGTTTTTT. It is translated as CAWSFSGATNEELFF.

This clone was recorded only once. The chain recombines TRBV4-3 with TRBJ2-7, with 7 positions matching TRBD2. This CDR3 has 17 residues. Unmatched junction bases numbered 12, after V lost 1 base and J lost 3 bases. Germline assignment: CDR1 LGHNA and CDR2 YSLEER. Here the CDR3 reads CASSQVWSGTNFYEQYF. The CDR3 DNA reads TGCGCCAGCAGCCAAGTGTGGTCGGGGACTAACTTCTACGAGCAGTACTTC.

This clone was picked up a small number of times. V and J are TRBV28 and TRBJ2-2; TRBD1 matches 10 bases. J was trimmed by 4 bases and V by 6 bases; bases with no gene match: 5. This CDR3 region has 15 residues. Germline values: CDR1 MDHEN, CDR2 SYDVKM. In DNA form, the CDR3 reads TGTGCCAGCAGGGGACAGGGGTATGGCACCGGGGAGCTGTTTTTT. Translated, it gives CASRGQGYGTGELFF.

This clone was counted a few times. A read error may account for a junction end that differs from germline. CDR3 amino acids: CASSSAGLAGGPVF. In nucleotides, the CDR3 is TGTGCCAGCAGTTCCGCGGGACTAGCGGGAGGGCCAGTCTTC. This sequence joins TRBV27 and TRBJ2-7; 16 bases are a match to TRBD2. The CDR3 is made up of 14 amino acids. Germline V gives CDR1 MNHEY, CDR2 SMNVEV (reference sequence).

This clone was detected a few times. The chain is built from TRBV4-2 and TRBJ2-1, with D uncertain. This CDR3 spans 11 amino acids. Germline CDR1 and CDR2: LGHNA and YNFKEQ. V lost 10 bases and J 8 bases, leaving 12 bases between the germline ends. This chain's CDR3 is CATDPGDEQFF. In DNA, the CDR3 is TGTGCCACCGACCCAGGTGATGAGCAGTTCTTC.

The chain joins TRBV7-9 to TRBJ2-3, with 7 bases lining up with TRBD2. The CDR3 spans 17 residues. The V gene end was trimmed by 5 bases and the J gene end by 0 bases; junction bases not matched to a gene: 11. Germline CDR1 reads SEHNR; CDR2 reads FQNEAQ (reference sequence). CDR3 DNA sequence: TGTGCCAGCAGCCCGCGGGGGTTGAGCGGTAGCACAGATACGCAGTATTTT. This gives the protein CASSPRGLSGSTDTQYF.

The V and J genes are TRBV5-8 and TRBJ1-5; no clear D. The CDR3 has 15 residues. Deletions cut 5 bases from V and 0 bases from J, with 12 bases between. Germline V gene data show CDR1 as SGHTS and CDR2 as YDEGEE. CDR3 sequence: CASSQDVFSNQPQHF. CDR3 coding DNA: TGTGCCAGCAGTCAGGACGTATTTAGCAATCAGCCCCAGCATTTT.

The V call is TRBV2, the J call TRBJ2-2; 7 positions match TRBD2. V shed 4 bases and J 2 bases; nucleotides not matched to a gene: 4. The CDR3 extends over 15 amino acids. Germline lookup yields CDR1 SNHLY and CDR2 FYNNEI. The CDR3 loop is CASSGQGLNTGELFF. DNA for the CDR3: TGTGCCAGCAGTGGGCAGGGACTAAACACCGGGGAGCTGTTTTTT.

With respect to this clone: This clone may be a read error of a much larger clone one base away. V gene TRBV30 combines with J gene TRBJ1-2, with D maybe TRBD1 (5 bases). CDR1 and CDR2 from the germline V gene are GTSNPN and SVGIG (reference sequence). Trimming cost V 3 bases and J 5 bases, with 16 bases left between them. The CDR3 consists of 14 residues. The CDR3 DNA is TGTGCCTGGAGGAAACAGGAGAATCCATATGGCTACACCTTC. This codes for CAWRKQENPYGYTF.

The chain uses TRBV11-3 and TRBJ2-1; possible D gene TRBD1, 6 bases. CDR1 SGHNT and CDR2 YENEEA come from the germline V gene. The CDR3 runs 11 residues. Deletions cut 11 bases from V and 3 bases from J, with 8 bases between. DNA for the CDR3: TGTGCCTCAGGGGACTACAATGAGCAGTTCTTC. Translated, it gives CASGDYNEQFF.

The V and J genes are TRBV15 and TRBJ2-5, with D possibly TRBD1 on 5 matching bases. The germline V and J ends were trimmed by 2 bases and 5 bases, with 9 bases remaining between them. The CDR3 runs to 13 residues. The germline gives CDR1 LNHNV, CDR2 YYDKDF (reference sequence). CDR3 in DNA: TGTGCCACCAGCAGACAGGGAAGCGAGACCCAGTACTTC. This sequence encodes CATSRQGSETQYF. The full variable domain, rest sourced from reference TRBV15 and TRBJ2-5, is DAMVIQNPRYQVTQFGKPVTLSCSQTLNHNVMYWYQQKSSQAPKLLFHYYDKDFNNEADTPDNFQSRRPNTSFCFLDIRSPGLGDTAMYLCATSRQGSETQYFGPGTRLLVL.

V is TRBV27 and J is TRBJ2-3, with no clear D. Trimming pared 5 bases from V and 4 bases from J, leaving 7 bases between. The CDR3 has 12 amino acids. Germline V gene sequence: CDR1 MNHEY, CDR2 SMNVEV (reference sequence). CDR3 region: CASSGRADTQYF. The CDR3 coding sequence is TGTGCCAGCAGTGGCCGAGCAGATACGCAGTATTTT.

The chain carries TRBV9 and TRBJ1-2, with D maybe TRBD1 (6 bases). Germline CDR1 is SGDLS and CDR2 is YYNGEE. The CDR3 totals 16 residues. V lost 0 bases to trimming and J lost 0 bases, with 12 bases between them. In DNA, the CDR3 is TGTGCCAGCAGCGTAGACCAGGGGCTCTCTAACTATGGCTACACCTTC. This encodes CASSVDQGLSNYGYTF.

The rearrangement joins TRBV18 to TRBJ2-7; 15 positions agree with TRBD2. Germline V gene lookup returns CDR1 KGHSH and CDR2 LQKENI. Losses at the gene ends were 3 bases for V and 5 bases for J; bases not matched to a gene: 2. The CDR3 extends over 15 amino acids. CDR3 DNA sequence: TGTGCCAGCTCACCCGGACTAGCGGGAGGGGACGAGCAGTACTTC. Translation gives CASSPGLAGGDEQYF.

This clone was seen just once. The same CDR3 can be traced to other DNA sequences in this sample. The chain uses TRBV5-1 and TRBJ2-1; D may be TRBD1 (6 bases). The CDR3 has 15 residues. The germline gives CDR1 SGHRS, CDR2 YFSETQ. The V end lost 1 base, the J end lost 0 bases, and 8 bases lay between the germline ends. This CDR3 reads CASSLSQGSYNEQFF. The CDR3, as DNA: TGCGCCAGCAGCTTGTCACAGGGCTCCTACAATGAGCAGTTCTTC.

The chain uses TRBV5-1 and TRBJ2-1, with 8 bases lining up with TRBD2. The CDR3 runs to 15 residues. Unmatched junction bases numbered 9, after V lost 5 bases and J lost 5 bases. The germline gives CDR1 SGHRS, CDR2 YFSETQ. The CDR3 loop reads CASSIVAGSDNEQFF. The CDR3 DNA reads TGCGCCAGCAGTATAGTAGCGGGATCGGACAATGAGCAGTTCTTC.

CDR3 protein: CASSLGAGEYYEQYF. The CDR3 nucleotides are TGTGCCAGCAGCTTAGGGGCGGGGGAGTACTACGAGCAGTACTTC. The V call is TRBV7-2, the J call TRBJ2-7, with 7 positions matching TRBD2. V shed 1 base and J 3 bases; nucleotides not matched to a gene: 6. Germline V gene lookup returns CDR1 SGHTA and CDR2 FQGNSA. There are 15 residues in the CDR3. Variable domain in full (rest from reference TRBV7-2 and TRBJ2-7): GAGVSQSPSNKVTEKGKDVELRCDPISGHTALYWYRQSLGQGLEFLIYFQGNSAPDKSGLPSDRFSAERTGGSVSTLTIQRTQQEDSAVYLCASSLGAGEYYEQYFGPGTRLTVT.

The chain couples TRBV5-1 to TRBJ2-7; 9 bases are shared with TRBD2. Germline V lookup: CDR1 SGHRS, CDR2 YFSETQ. The CDR3 sequence is 16 residues long. V trimming: 6 bases; J trimming: 2 bases; junction bases outside the gene matches: 12. CDR3 sequence reads: CASNLSPAGGPYEQYF. The CDR3 nucleotides read TGCGCCAGCAATCTTAGCCCAGCGGGAGGCCCCTACGAGCAGTACTTC. The whole variable domain, remainder taken from reference TRBV5-1 and TRBJ2-7, is KAGVTQTPRYLIKTRGQQVTLSCSPISGHRSVSWYQQTPGQGLQFLFEYFSETQRNKGNFPGRFSGRQFSNSRSEMNVSTLELGDSALYLCASNLSPAGGPYEQYFGPGTRLTVT.

This sequence joins TRBV19 and TRBJ2-3; no reliable D call. The V end was cut by 5 bases, the J end by 3 bases, with 9 bases between. Germline V CDR1 and CDR2: LNHDA, SQIVND (reference sequence). CDR3 length: 13 amino acids. The CDR3 spells CASSGRRTDTQYF. CDR3 sequence (DNA): TGTGCCAGTAGTGGCCGAAGAACAGATACGCAGTATTTT.

This clone occurred a few times. The sample carries other DNA sequences with the same CDR3. The gene calls are TRBV5-6 and TRBJ2-2; D not certain. CDR3 length: 12 residues. Germline CDR1 SGHDT, CDR2 YYEEEE. The germline V and J ends were trimmed by 4 bases and 3 bases, with 4 bases remaining between them. CDR3 amino acids: CASSPDTGELFF. The CDR3 nucleotides are TGTGCCAGCAGCCCTGACACCGGGGAGCTGTTTTTT.